The rows below give T cell receptor beta chains drawn from one sample of a study of T cells in Graves' hyperthyroidism and ophthalmopathy. TCRdb ran MiXCR on the multiplex PCR reads and lists one entry per CDR3 protein. The sample contains around 600,000 distinct CDR3 sequences, approximately 15% of which appear only once. Sequences were obtained from blood. All receptors derive from a woman aged 18-35 years with Graves' ophthalmopathy. CDR3s include the opening cysteine and the closing phenylalanine or tryptophan. D genes are given only for firm matches. Size values are once, few and many counts, or a class for expanded clones, and some rows have none.

many | TRBJ1-1 | NA | TRBV29-1 | TGCAGCCCCCGACCGATCGGGGGCCCCAACACTGAAGCTTTCTTT | CSPRPIGGPNTEAFF
NA | TRBJ2-1 | NA | TRBV2 | TGTGCCAGCAGTGGACCGGCAGGGAATGAGCAGTTCTTC | CASSGPAGNEQFF
few | TRBJ2-7 | NA | TRBV4-2 | TGTGCCAGCAGCCAAGAATTGAGAGGGGCCTACGAGCAGTACTTC | CASSQELRGAYEQYF
many | TRBJ2-7 | TRBD2 | TRBV3-1 | TGTGCCAGCAGCCACGGGACTAGCGGGGCCTACGAGCAGTACTTC | CASSHGTSGAYEQYF
NA | TRBJ2-4 | TRBD1 | TRBV12-3/TRBV12-4 | TGTGCCAGCAGAGCGACAGGGTGGAAAAACATTCAGTACTTC | CASRATGWKNIQYF
NA | TRBJ1-2 | NA | TRBV7-2 | TGCGCCAGCAGCCAAGAAAAAGGGCGGGGGCTGGGCTATGGCTACACCTTC | CASSQEKGRGLGYGYTF
many | TRBJ2-5 | NA | TRBV11-2 | TGTGCCAGCAGCTCCCAAGGGCAGGGAGAGACCCAGTACTTC | CASSSQGQGETQYF
many | TRBJ2-3 | NA | TRBV7-6 | TGTGCCAGCAGCGGGGACCCCGGGGTAGATACGCAGTATTTT | CASSGDPGVDTQYF
many | TRBJ2-1 | TRBD1 | TRBV29-1 | TGCAGCGTGGTCTTGGGACAGGTCAATGAGCAGTTCTTC | CSVVLGQVNEQFF
many | TRBJ2-5 | TRBD1 | TRBV5-8 | TGTGCCAGCAGCTTGACAGGGGGTACGGAGACCCAGTACTTC | CASSLTGGTETQYF
few | TRBJ2-4 | NA | TRBV29-1 | TGCAGCGTTGAGTGGGGAGGGGGTAACATTCAGTACTTC | CSVEWGGGNIQYF
few | TRBJ2-3 | NA | TRBV6-6 | TGTGCCAGCAGTTACTCCAGCGGAGCTGGCGATACGCAGTATTTT | CASSYSSGAGDTQYF
NA | TRBJ2-1 | TRBD2 | TRBV2 | TGTGCCAGCAGTGCTAGCGGGAGCTTGAATGAGCAGTTCTTC | CASSASGSLNEQFF
many | TRBJ2-1 | NA | TRBV7-9 | TGTGCCAGCAGCTTAAGGGCAGAGCAGTTCTTC | CASSLRAEQFF
many | TRBJ1-2 | NA | TRBV9 | TGTGCCAGCAGCGTAGTCCCAGCCAACTATGGCTACACCTTC | CASSVVPANYGYTF
NA | TRBJ1-3 | NA | TRBV7-2 | TGTGCCAGCAGCATAACAACGAACTCTGGAAACACCATATATTTT | CASSITTNSGNTIYF
NA | TRBJ2-3 | TRBD2 | TRBV29-1 | TGCAGCGGAACGACTAGCCCTTCTAGCACAGATACGCAGTATTTT | CSGTTSPSSTDTQYF
many | TRBJ2-5 | NA | TRBV2 | TGTGCCAGCAGTGAAGCGGGACCGGGTAGAGAGACCCAGTACTTC | CASSEAGPGRETQYF
many | TRBJ2-7 | TRBD1 | TRBV12-3/TRBV12-4 | TGTGCCAGCAGCCACGGGGCAGGGGGCTTCGACGAGCAGTACTTC | CASSHGAGGFDEQYF
many | TRBJ2-1 | NA | TRBV7-2 | TGTGCCAGCAGCCGGGACACCTCCTACAATGAGCAGTTCTTC | CASSRDTSYNEQFF
few | TRBJ1-5 | NA | TRBV4-2 | TGTGCCAGCAGCCAAGATTTCCCTAATCAGCCCCAGCATTTT | CASSQDFPNQPQHF
NA | TRBJ2-3 | NA | TRBV5-1 | TGCGCCAGCAGCTTCAGGGTTAAGGGCACAGATACGCAGTATTTT | CASSFRVKGTDTQYF
NA | TRBJ2-1 | TRBD2 | TRBV15 | TGTGCCACCAGCAGAGACTTAGGGACTAGTGATTTGCGTGGTGAGCAGTTCTTC | CATSRDLGTSDLRGEQFF
many | TRBJ1-2 | TRBD1 | TRBV6-1 | TGTGCCAGCAGAGACGAACAGGGGGTGTATGGCTACACCTTC | CASRDEQGVYGYTF
many | TRBJ2-3 | NA | TRBV28 | TGTGCCAGCAGTTCGCAGAGGACCGCGAGAGGGGATACGCAGTATTTT | CASSSQRTARGDTQYF
NA | TRBJ1-4 | NA | TRBV7-2 | TGTGCCAGCAGCTTAGAGGCGCAGACTAATGAAAAACTGTTTTTT | CASSLEAQTNEKLFF
few | TRBJ2-2 | TRBD2 | TRBV6-1 | TGTGCCAGCAGCGGACTAGCGGGAGGGCAAATCGGGGAGCTGTTTTTT | CASSGLAGGQIGELFF
many | TRBJ1-6 | NA | TRBV28 | TGTGCCAGCAGTTCAACGGGACACCTTAATTCACCCCTCCACTTT | CASSSTGHLNSPLHF
few | TRBJ1-2 | TRBD1 | TRBV6-1 | TGTGCCAGCAGTGAAGAAATATTCAGGACAGGGGCTAACTATGGCTACACCTTC | CASSEEIFRTGANYGYTF
NA | TRBJ2-5 | NA | TRBV24-1 | TGTGCCACCAGTGATTTGTTGTTTGGGGGACAAGAGACCCAGTACTTC | CATSDLLFGGQETQYF
many | TRBJ2-7 | TRBD1 | TRBV3-1 | TGTGCCAGCAGCCAATTGACAGGGGGCGAGCAGTACTTC | CASSQLTGGEQYF
few | TRBJ2-5 | NA | TRBV15 | TGTGCCACCCGGGCCCGGAACGTACAAGAGACCCAGTACTTC | CATRARNVQETQYF
many | TRBJ1-2 | NA | TRBV7-2 | TGTGCCAGCAGCCCCCGGGACCAGACAACGTATGGCTACACCTTC | CASSPRDQTTYGYTF
many | TRBJ2-7 | NA | TRBV7-9 | TGTGCCAGCAGCTTAATCGACCGAGACTACGAGCAGTACTTC | CASSLIDRDYEQYF
NA | TRBJ1-3 | NA | TRBV27 | TGTGCCAGCAGTTTACAACCACTGCCTGGAAACACCATATATTTT | CASSLQPLPGNTIYF
few | TRBJ1-1 | NA | TRBV4-2 | TGTGCCAGCAGAAAGGGCAGTGGGGATACTGAAGCTTTCTTT | CASRKGSGDTEAFF
many | TRBJ1-4 | NA | TRBV2 | TGTGCCAGCAGCCTAGGGGCGGGAGAAAAACTGTTTTTT | CASSLGAGEKLFF
many | TRBJ2-5 | TRBD2 | TRBV20-1 | TGCAGTGCGATGAGCGGGAGGCCCCAAGAGACCCAGTACTTC | CSAMSGRPQETQYF
few | TRBJ1-2 | NA | TRBV19 | TGTGCCAGTAGTATTTTGGGGGTCGACTATGGCTACACCTTC | CASSILGVDYGYTF